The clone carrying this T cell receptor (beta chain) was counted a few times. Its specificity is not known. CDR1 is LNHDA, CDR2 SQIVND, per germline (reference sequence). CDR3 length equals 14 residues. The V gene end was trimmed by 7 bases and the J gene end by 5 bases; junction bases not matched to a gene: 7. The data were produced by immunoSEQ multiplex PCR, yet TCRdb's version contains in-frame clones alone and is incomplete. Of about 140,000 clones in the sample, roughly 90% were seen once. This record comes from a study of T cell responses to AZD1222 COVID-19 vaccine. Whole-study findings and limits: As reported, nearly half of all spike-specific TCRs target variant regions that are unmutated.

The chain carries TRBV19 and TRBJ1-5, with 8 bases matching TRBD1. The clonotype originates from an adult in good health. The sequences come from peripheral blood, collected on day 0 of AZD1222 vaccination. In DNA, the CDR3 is TGTGCCAGTAACGCCGGGACAGGACATCAGCCCCAGCATTTT. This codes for CASNAGTGHQPQHF.